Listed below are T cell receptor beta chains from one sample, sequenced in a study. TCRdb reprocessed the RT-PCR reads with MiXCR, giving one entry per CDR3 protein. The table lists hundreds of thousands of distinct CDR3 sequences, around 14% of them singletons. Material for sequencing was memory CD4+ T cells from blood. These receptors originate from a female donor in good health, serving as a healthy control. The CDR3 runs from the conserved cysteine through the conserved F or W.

CASSPGQRRAFF,TRBJ1-1,TRBV7-8
CASSLWALQGPAETQYF,TRBJ2-5,TRBV5-6
CSAHLTTGANVLTF,TRBJ2-6,TRBV20-1
CASSSGQGIYEQYF,TRBJ2-7,TRBV5-6
CASSAPGQTAFF,TRBJ1-1,TRBV6-1
CSALAAQETQYF,TRBJ2-5,TRBV20-1
CASSFGQRGPYGYTF,TRBJ1-2,TRBV5-1
CSVVKDTEAFF,TRBJ1-1,TRBV29-1
CASSLVGNAGPYEQYF,TRBJ2-7,TRBV7-2
CASSISKVTYEQYF,TRBJ2-7,TRBV19
CASSSIPGQGNEQYF,TRBJ2-7,TRBV5-1
CASSLGGGLLETQYF,TRBJ2-5,TRBV7-6
CASSPNKGSGQFF,TRBJ2-1,TRBV7-3
CASSPTTSSYNEQFF,TRBJ2-1,TRBV3-1
CASSLGGGAHQETQYF,TRBJ2-5,TRBV5-6
CASSEAGGSAGTDTQYF,TRBJ2-3,TRBV6-1
CASSPGQPETQYF,TRBJ2-5,TRBV5-6
CASSILRTEVGKLFF,TRBJ1-4,TRBV19
CSAPRTGAETQYF,TRBJ2-5,TRBV20-1
CSARLSGRVDNEQFF,TRBJ2-1,TRBV20-1
CASSSTRGYNEQFF,TRBJ2-1,TRBV11-2
CASSQGQPNTEAFF,TRBJ1-1,TRBV3-1
CASSPLEGLHYGYTF,TRBJ1-2,TRBV5-6
CASSEAGNFELFF,TRBJ1-4,TRBV6-1
CASTNAGTSGVIGEQYF,TRBJ2-7,TRBV12-3/TRBV12-4
CASSATQGNNQPQHF,TRBJ1-5,TRBV12-3/TRBV12-4
CASSLEYQGGTEVFF,TRBJ1-1,TRBV5-5
CASSQGQGLYMNTEAFF,TRBJ1-1,TRBV12-3/TRBV12-4
CASSLGVSGKPHRGPLNHNEQFF,TRBJ2-1,TRBV5-1
CASSIGSPGTNTEAFF,TRBJ1-1,TRBV19
CLAADGYNEQFF,TRBJ2-1,TRBV6-2/TRBV6-3
CASGGGLTGNIQYF,TRBJ2-4,TRBV24-1
CSARALGISGNTIYF,TRBJ1-3,TRBV20-1
CSATRDTGLNGCEQYF,TRBJ2-7,TRBV20-1
CAIRGSLTDTQYF,TRBJ2-3,TRBV10-3
CASSLPGALNTGELFF,TRBJ2-2,TRBV5-1
CASSRTSGRAAGELFF,TRBJ2-2,TRBV7-3
CASSYSFPQGGSGANVLTF,TRBJ2-6,TRBV6-5
CATNEPFGWSNQPQHF,TRBJ1-5,TRBV28
CASSPGGVTYNEQFF,TRBJ2-1,TRBV18
CASSPMQGYEQYF,TRBJ2-7,TRBV12-3/TRBV12-4
CASSLAGNNQPQHF,TRBJ1-5,TRBV7-2
CASSPPNPGQGDGYTF,TRBJ1-2,TRBV7-2
CASSQAHDRADEQFF,TRBJ2-1,TRBV4-1
CASSQVHRDGELFF,TRBJ2-2,TRBV3-1
CASSFYPPTSGATDTQYF,TRBJ2-3,TRBV27